The entry below gives a single TCR beta chain sequence along with its context. Its antigen is as yet unknown. Every patient had mismatch repair deficiency by PCR or immunohistochemistry. The TCR-sequenced patients were three responders to pembrolizumab. TCRdb's copy holds only in-frame clones and misses some; the assay was immunoSEQ multiplex PCR. The table shows around 130,000 clones, with almost 90% occurring only once. This record belongs to a study of PD-1 blockade in mismatch repair-deficient tumors. Study-wide context: All were previously treated, progressing patients with around 12 mismatch repair-deficient cancer types. General study points: After pembrolizumab, tumor-resident clones rose rapidly, then generally contracted before radiologic responses.

This CDR3 contains 16 residues. Germline assignment: CDR1 MDHEN and CDR2 SYDVKM. The V gene lost 6 bases and the J gene lost 2 bases, with 19 bases spanning the gap. The chain couples TRBV28 to TRBJ2-5, with D perhaps TRBD2 (7 bases). The receptor comes from an adult with mismatch repair-deficient cancer. The sequencing here drew on peripheral blood, taken approximately 72 weeks after starting pembrolizumab. This chain's CDR3 is CASSYKGGGTQETQYF. The CDR3 DNA sequence: TGTGCCAGCAGCTATAAAGGGGGGGGGACTCAAGAGACCCAGTACTTC.